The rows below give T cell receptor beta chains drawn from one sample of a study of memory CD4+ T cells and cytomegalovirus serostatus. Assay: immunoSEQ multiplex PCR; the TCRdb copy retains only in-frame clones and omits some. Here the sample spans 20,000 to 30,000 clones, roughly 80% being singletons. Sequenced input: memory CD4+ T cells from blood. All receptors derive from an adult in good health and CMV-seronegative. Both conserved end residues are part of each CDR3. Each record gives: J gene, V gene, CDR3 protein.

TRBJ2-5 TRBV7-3 CASSLMGQGWETQYF
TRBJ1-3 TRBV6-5 CASSYSRQDSGNTIYF
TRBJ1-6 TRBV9 CASGAPSGQDNSPLHF
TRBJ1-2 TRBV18 CASSPLVRNYGYTF
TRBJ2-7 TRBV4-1 CASSQDPRQGAGEQYF
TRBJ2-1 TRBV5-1 CASKQGVYNEQFF
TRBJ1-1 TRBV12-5 CASGLPEGGGTEAFF
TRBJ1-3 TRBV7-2 CASSPPSSGNTIYF
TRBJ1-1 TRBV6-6 CASSYDSNTEAFF
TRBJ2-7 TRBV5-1 CASNSAQGYEQYF
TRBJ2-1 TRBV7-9 CASSFPTPLSVWVF
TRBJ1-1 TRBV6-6 CASSTEVEAFF
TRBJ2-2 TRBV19 CAISSGRAGGELFF
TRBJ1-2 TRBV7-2 CASRRDRRIYGYTF
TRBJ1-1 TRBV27 CASSLRAGLNTEAFF
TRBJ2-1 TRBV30 CAWRGLGANEQFF
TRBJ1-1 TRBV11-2 CASSLGWVGGRDGNHEAFF
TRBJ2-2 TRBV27 CASSSIGTMNTGELFF
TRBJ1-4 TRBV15 CATSRDAGGQNEKLFF
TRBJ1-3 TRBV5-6 CASSLYEISGNTIYF
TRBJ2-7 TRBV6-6 CASRSGHPYEQYF
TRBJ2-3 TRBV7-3 CASSAALDTQYF
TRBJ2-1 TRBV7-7 CASSPQLGYNEQFF
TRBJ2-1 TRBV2 CASSAVNEQFF
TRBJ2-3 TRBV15 CATSKERGKASTDTQYF
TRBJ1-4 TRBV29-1 CSSKQGQNEKLFF
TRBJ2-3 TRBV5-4 CASSEQAGGADTQYF
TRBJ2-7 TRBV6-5 CASRETGNPSYEQYF
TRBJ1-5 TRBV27 CASSLGALQPQHF
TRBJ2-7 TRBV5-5 CASSLLTNYEQYF
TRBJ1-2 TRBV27 CASSLYTGGANYGYTF
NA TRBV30 CAWSFTGGWYEQYF
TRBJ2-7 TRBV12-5 CASGLFNEQYF
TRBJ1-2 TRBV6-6 CASSFRNLDGGYTF
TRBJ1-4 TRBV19 CASRPMTASNEKLFF
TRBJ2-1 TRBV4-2 CASSQESGRVYNEQFF
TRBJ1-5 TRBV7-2 CASSLVANQPQHF
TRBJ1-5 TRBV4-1 CASSQIPGQTNQPQHF
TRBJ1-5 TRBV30 CAWSPSMDGPQHF
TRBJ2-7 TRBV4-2 CASSHGTGKGRDLPIEQYF
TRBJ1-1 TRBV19 CASEGRWQRANTEAFF
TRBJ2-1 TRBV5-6 CASARTGGNEQFF
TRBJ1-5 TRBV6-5 CASSRGASNQPQHF
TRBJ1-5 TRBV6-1 CASNPTGSNQPQHF
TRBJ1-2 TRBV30 CAWSRWGGYTF
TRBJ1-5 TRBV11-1 CASQPQHF
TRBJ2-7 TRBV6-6 CASSFIAGGPYEQYF
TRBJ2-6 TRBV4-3 CASSQGAGSGSGANVLTF
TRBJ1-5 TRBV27 CASSLGQGAAQPQHF
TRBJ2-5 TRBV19 CASRKLEIQETQYF
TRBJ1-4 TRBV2 CASKGDTDSEKLFF
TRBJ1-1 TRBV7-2 CASSLLVLSAEAFF
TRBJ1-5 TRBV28 CASSGSKTGGANQPQHF
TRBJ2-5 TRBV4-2 CASSQVSQRETQYF
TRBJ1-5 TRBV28 CASSRTGGGQPQHF
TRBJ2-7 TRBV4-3 CASSQDLSREQYF
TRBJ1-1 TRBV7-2 CASSFSGTEAFF
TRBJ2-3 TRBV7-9 CASSRELASAGDTQYF
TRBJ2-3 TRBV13 CASSFWGGSESTDTQYF